This TCR beta chain was observed in a study of vaccination and CD4 T cells after COVID-19. Scientists ran DNA taken from cultured CD4+ T cells through the Oncomine TCR Beta short-read assay for sequencing. TCRdb analysed the PCR reads with MiXCR anew, one entry per CDR3 protein. This sample has thousands of distinct CDR3 sequences, with around two fifths found just once. The CDR3 totals 16 residues. Trimming stripped 1 base from V and 5 bases from J, with 20 bases between. Germline lookup yields CDR1 DFQATT and CDR2 SNEGSKA (reference sequence). Treatment: approximately 9-day PBMC culture with coronavirus spike peptide pools or control peptides (ViraFEST assay). CD4+ T lymphocytes from the unexposed donor were collected before the COVID-19 pandemic (2011-2018). The sample holds a few counts of this clonotype. The antigen is unknown.

This receptor was identified in a human donor in good health. Sequences were obtained from CD4+ T cells from blood, cultured in vitro. V gene TRBV20-1 combines with J gene TRBJ1-1; D not resolved. The DNA for the CDR3 is TGCAGTGCTAGAGTCACTTTCAGAGAAGGAGAGACTGAAGCTTTCTTT. It specifies CSARVTFREGETEAFF.